This paragraph reports one TCR beta chain. The data are from a study of blood T cell repertoires in COVID-19. On the study more broadly: Both acute and convalescent COVID-19 samples were obtained from the United States, Italy and Spain. PBMCs, B-cell-depleted T cells, or T cells were the source of the cDNA or gDNA that made up the material.

Seattle patients were enrolled during active infection and followed longitudinally. The germline gives CDR1 KGHSH, CDR2 LQKENI. The trim removed 3 bases at V and 5 bases at J, leaving 9 bases unmatched. The CDR3 spans 16 residues. Authors' data handling: Amplification from reference gene primers served as the basis for estimated nucleated cell counts. TCRdb's table, derived via immunoSEQ multiplex PCR, lists solely in-frame clones and lacks some. V and J calls and clone size are given by that table; D and trimming were obtained from the DNA. The sample has hundreds of thousands of clones, 65% to 90% seen once.

The sequenced sample was peripheral blood. This receptor was obtained from a man in his forties or fifties with COVID-19, enrolled during active disease. This chain links TRBV18 with TRBJ1-1; 10 bases align to TRBD1. Written as DNA, the CDR3 is TGTGCCAGCTCACCCATGACAGGGGGCCTTTATACTGAAGCTTTCTTT. This translates into CASSPMTGGLYTEAFF. Based on the CDR3 plus reference TRBV18 and TRBJ1-1, the full variable domain is NAGVMQNPRHLVRRRGQEARLRCSPMKGHSHVYWYRQLPEEGLKFMVYLQKENIIDESGMPKERFSAEFPKEGPSILRIQQVVRGDSAAYFCASSPMTGGLYTEAFFGQGTRLTVV.